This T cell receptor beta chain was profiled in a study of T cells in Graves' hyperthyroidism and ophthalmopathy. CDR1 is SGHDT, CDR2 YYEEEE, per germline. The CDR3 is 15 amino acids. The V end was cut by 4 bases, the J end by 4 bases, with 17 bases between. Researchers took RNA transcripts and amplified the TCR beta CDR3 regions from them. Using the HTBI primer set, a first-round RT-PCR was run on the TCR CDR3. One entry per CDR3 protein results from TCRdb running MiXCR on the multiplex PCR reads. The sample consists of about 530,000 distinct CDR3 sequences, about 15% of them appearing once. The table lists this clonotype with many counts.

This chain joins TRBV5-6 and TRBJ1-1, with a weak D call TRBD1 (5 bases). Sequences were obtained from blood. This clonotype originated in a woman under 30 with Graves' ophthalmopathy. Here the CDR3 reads CASSVRLTGGTEAFF. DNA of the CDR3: TGTGCCAGCAGCGTACGCCTCACGGGGGGCACTGAAGCTTTCTTT.